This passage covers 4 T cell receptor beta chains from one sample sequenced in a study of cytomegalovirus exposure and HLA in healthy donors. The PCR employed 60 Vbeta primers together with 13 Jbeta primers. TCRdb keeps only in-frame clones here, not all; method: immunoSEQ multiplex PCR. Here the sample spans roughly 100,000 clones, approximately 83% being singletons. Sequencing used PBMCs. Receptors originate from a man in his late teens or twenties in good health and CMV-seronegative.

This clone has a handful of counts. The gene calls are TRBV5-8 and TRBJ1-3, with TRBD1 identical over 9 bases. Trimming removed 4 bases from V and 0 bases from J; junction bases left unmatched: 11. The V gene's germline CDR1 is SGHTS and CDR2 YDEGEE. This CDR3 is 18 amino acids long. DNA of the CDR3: TGTGCCAGCAGCATAGGGACAGGGAGGATGTACTCTGGAAACACCATATATTTT. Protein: CASSIGTGRMYSGNTIYF.

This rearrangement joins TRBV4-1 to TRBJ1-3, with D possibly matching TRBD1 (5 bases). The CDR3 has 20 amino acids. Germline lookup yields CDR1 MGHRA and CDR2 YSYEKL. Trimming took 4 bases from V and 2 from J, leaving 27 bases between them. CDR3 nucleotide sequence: TGCGCCAGCAGCCCATTCTGGGGGGGAGCTATGACTGCCCCTGGAAACACCATATATTTT. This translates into CASSPFWGGAMTAPGNTIYF.

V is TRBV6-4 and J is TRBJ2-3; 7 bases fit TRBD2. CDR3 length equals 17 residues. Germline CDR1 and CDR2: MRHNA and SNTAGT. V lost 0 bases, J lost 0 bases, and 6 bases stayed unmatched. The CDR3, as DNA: TGTGCCAGCAGTGACTCAGGGCTAGCGGATAGCACAGATACGCAGTATTTT. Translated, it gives CASSDSGLADSTDTQYF.

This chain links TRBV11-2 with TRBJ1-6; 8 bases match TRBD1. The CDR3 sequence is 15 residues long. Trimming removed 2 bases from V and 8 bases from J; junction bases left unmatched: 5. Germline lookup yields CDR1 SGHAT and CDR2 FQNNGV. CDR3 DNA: TGTGCCAGCAGCTTATCGAGACAGGGGTATTCACCCCTCCACTTT. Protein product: CASSLSRQGYSPLHF. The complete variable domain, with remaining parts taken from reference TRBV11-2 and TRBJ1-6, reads EAGVAQSPRYKIIEKRQSVAFWCNPISGHATLYWYQQILGQGPKLLIQFQNNGVVDDSQLPKDRFSAERLKGVDSTLKIQPAKLEDSAVYLCASSLSRQGYSPLHFGNGTRLTVT.